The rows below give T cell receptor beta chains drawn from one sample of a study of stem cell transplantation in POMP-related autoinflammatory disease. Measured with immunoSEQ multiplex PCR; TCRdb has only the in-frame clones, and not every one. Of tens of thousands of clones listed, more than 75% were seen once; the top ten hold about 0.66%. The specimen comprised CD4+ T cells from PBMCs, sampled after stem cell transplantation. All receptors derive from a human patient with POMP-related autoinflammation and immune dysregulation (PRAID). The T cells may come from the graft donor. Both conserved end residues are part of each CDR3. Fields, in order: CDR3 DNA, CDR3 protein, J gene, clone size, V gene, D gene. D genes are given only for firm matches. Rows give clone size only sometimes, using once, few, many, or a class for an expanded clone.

TGCGCCAGCAGTACCGGGACAGGGGGCGCGCGGGGCTACACCTTC	CASSTGTGGARGYTF	TRBJ1-2	NA	TRBV5-1	TRBD1
TGTGCCAGCAGGGAACAGGGGAATTCACCCCTCCACTTT	CASREQGNSPLHF	TRBJ1-6	NA	TRBV28	TRBD1
TGCGCCAGCAGCTTGGGGAATCAGCCCCAGCATTTT	CASSLGNQPQHF	TRBJ1-5	NA	TRBV5-1	NA
TGTGCCAGCAGCCTAGCGAACGGGAGGGCCGCAAATGAGCAGTTCTTC	CASSLANGRAANEQFF	TRBJ2-1	NA	TRBV3-1/TRBV3-2	TRBD2
TGTGCCAGTAGTATAGACAGCGGCGGGCACAATGAGCAGTTCTTC	CASSIDSGGHNEQFF	TRBJ2-1	NA	TRBV19	NA
TGTGCCAGCAGCTTGGACCTATACACCGGGGAGCTGTTTTTT	CASSLDLYTGELFF	TRBJ2-2	few	TRBV27	NA
TGTGCCAGCTCACCCTACGGACAGGGAACCTACGAGCAGTACTTC	CASSPYGQGTYEQYF	TRBJ2-7	NA	TRBV18	TRBD1
TGTGCCACCTCGCCGGGCAGCTCCTACGAGCAGTACTTC	CATSPGSSYEQYF	TRBJ2-7	NA	TRBV7-9	NA
TGTGCCAGCAGCGCCGGGGAGCTGTTTTTT	CASSAGELFF	TRBJ2-2	NA	TRBV7-9	NA
TGCGCCAGCAGCTTGGAAGGGGAGAACACCGGGGAGCTGTTTTTT	CASSLEGENTGELFF	TRBJ2-2	NA	TRBV5-1	NA